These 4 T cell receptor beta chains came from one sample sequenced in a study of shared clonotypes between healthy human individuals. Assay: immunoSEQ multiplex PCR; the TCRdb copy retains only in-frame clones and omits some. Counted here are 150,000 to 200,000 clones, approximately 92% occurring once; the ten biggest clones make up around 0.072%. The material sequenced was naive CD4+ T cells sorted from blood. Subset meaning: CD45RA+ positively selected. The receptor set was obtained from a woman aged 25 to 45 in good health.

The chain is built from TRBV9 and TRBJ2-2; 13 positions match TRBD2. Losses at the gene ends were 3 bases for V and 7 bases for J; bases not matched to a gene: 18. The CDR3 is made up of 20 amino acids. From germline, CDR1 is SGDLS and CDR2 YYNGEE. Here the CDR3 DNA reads TGTGCCAGCAGCGCAAGTAGTACTTACGGACTAGCGGGAGTCGTCGGGGAGCTGTTTTTT. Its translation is CASSASSTYGLAGVVGELFF. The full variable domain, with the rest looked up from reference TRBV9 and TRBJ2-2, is DSGVTQTPKHLITATGQRVTLRCSPRSGDLSVYWYQQSLDQGLQFLIQYYNGEERAKGNILERFSAQQFPDLHSELNLSSLELGDSALYFCASSASSTYGLAGVVGELFFGEGSRLTVL.

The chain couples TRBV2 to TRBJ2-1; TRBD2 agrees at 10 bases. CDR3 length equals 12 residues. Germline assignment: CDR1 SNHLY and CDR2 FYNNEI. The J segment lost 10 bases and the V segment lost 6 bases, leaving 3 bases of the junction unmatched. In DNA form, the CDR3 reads TGTGCCAGCAGACTAGCGGGAAAAGAGCAGTTCTTC. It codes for CASRLAGKEQFF.

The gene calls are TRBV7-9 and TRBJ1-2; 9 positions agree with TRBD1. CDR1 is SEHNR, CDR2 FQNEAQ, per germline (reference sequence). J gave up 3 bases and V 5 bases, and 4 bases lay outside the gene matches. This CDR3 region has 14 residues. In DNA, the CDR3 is TGTGCCAGCAGCCACGGGGACAGGGACTATGGCTACACCTTC. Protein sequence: CASSHGDRDYGYTF.

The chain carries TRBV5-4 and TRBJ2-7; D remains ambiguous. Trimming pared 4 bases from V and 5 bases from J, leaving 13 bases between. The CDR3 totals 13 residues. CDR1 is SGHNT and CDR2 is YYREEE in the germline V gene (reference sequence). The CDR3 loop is CASSPLFTDEQYF. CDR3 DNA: TGTGCCAGCAGCCCCCTGTTTACTGACGAGCAGTACTTC.